This T cell receptor beta chain came from a study of blood T cells in healthy people across ages. The germline gives CDR1 MNHNS, CDR2 SASEGT. CDR3 length: 16 amino acids. V was pared by 0 bases and J by 5 bases, with 13 bases between. The second PCR ran roughly 7 to 11 cycles with a sample-barcoded 5' primer and J-beta primers. Via MiXCR, TCRdb re-called the 5' RACE reads, giving one row per CDR3 protein. The data hold just under 900,000 distinct CDR3 sequences, with 29% observed a single time. Sequencing was performed on blood. The source of this sequence is an elderly woman in good health. The chain employs TRBV6-1 and TRBJ2-2; tentative D call: TRBD2 (6 bases). The CDR3 is CASSEAPGVETGELFF. The CDR3 DNA reads TGTGCCAGCAGTGAAGCGCCGGGGGTAGAAACCGGGGAGCTGTTTTTT.